The clone carrying this T cell receptor beta chain was seen at least ten times. These data are taken from a study of T cells in Graves' hyperthyroidism and ophthalmopathy. TCR beta CDR3 regions were amplified from RNA transcripts. The HTBI set primed first-round TCR CDR3 RT-PCR. TCRdb re-called the multiplex PCR reads with MiXCR, one entry per CDR3 protein. Among more than 500,000 distinct CDR3 sequences listed, roughly 15% were seen once. The CDR3 covers 13 residues. Trimming took off 6 bases at V and 2 bases at J, with 13 bases between the two ends. Looked up from germline, CDR1 is DFQATT and CDR2 is SNEGSKA (reference sequence).

The sequenced sample consisted of blood. This sequence was found in a woman aged 25 to 39 with Graves' ophthalmopathy. This rearrangement joins TRBV20-1 to TRBJ1-1; D remains unclear. This CDR3 reads CSAPRGGNTEAFF. CDR3 DNA sequence: TGCAGTGCCCCCCGGGGAGGAAACACTGAAGCTTTCTTT.